Presented here are 31 T cell receptor beta chains from one specimen sequenced in a study of control samples from healthy donors and cancer patients. Profiling relied on immunoSEQ multiplex PCR, and the TCRdb table lists in-frame clones only, not all of them. Among about 120,000 clones listed, more than 75% were seen once. What was sequenced was blood. All receptors derive from a man between 25 and 39 years old in good health.

This chain links TRBV6-5 with TRBJ2-7; possible D gene TRBD1, 6 bases. This CDR3 is 15 amino acids long. In germline, CDR1 is MNHEY, CDR2 SVGAGI. V was trimmed by 6 bases and J by 3 bases, leaving 18 bases between them. CDR3 sequence reads: CASRGTRQDYYEQYF. CDR3 bases: TGTGCCAGCAGAGGAACCAGACAGGATTACTACGAGCAGTACTTC.

This clone was counted between two and nine times. The chain combines TRBV2 with TRBJ2-5, with 9 bases lining up with TRBD1. The CDR3 spans 15 residues. Unmatched junction bases numbered 9, after V lost 5 bases and J lost 5 bases. CDR1 and CDR2 (germline): SNHLY, FYNNEI. As DNA, the CDR3 is TGTGCCAGCAGTCACCGGGACAGGGAACGGGAGACCCAGTACTTC. Its translation is CASSHRDRERETQYF. Full variable domain (missing parts from reference TRBV2 and TRBJ2-5): EPEVTQTPSHQVTQMGQEVILRCVPISNHLYFYWYRQILGQKVEFLVSFYNNEISEKSEIFDDQFSVERPDGSNFTLKIRSTKLEDSAMYFCASSHRDRERETQYFGPGTRLLVL.

The chain carries TRBV12-3 or TRBV12-4 and TRBJ1-2; D remains unclear. Trimming took off 3 bases at V and 11 bases at J, with 13 bases between the two ends. The CDR3 runs 12 residues. CDR3 amino acids: CASSFGRLEYTF. DNA for the CDR3: TGTGCCAGCAGTTTTGGCAGGCTTGAGTACACCTTC.

In this sample, this clone turned up a few times. The chain uses TRBV11-2 and TRBJ1-2; no reliable D call. Germline V CDR1 and CDR2: SGHAT, FQNNGV. V was pared by 1 base and J by 0 bases, with 9 bases between. CDR3 length equals 15 residues. The CDR3 coding sequence is TGTGCCAGCAGCTTAGGACGACAACCTAACTATGGCTACACCTTC. Its protein is CASSLGRQPNYGYTF.

V gene TRBV5-5 combines with J gene TRBJ2-7; 8 positions match TRBD1. The CDR3 loop spans 16 amino acids. V was clipped by 3 bases and J by 5 bases; unmatched bases: 13. Germline V gene lookup returns CDR1 SGHKS and CDR2 YYEKEE (reference sequence). The CDR3 nucleotides read TGTGCCAGCAGCTCAATTCAGGGGGCGCGGAGGGACGAGCAGTACTTC. Residues: CASSSIQGARRDEQYF.

The genes are TRBV11-3 and TRBJ2-7, with D tentatively TRBD1 or TRBD2 (5 bases each). CDR3 size: 12 residues. CDR1 SGHNT and CDR2 YENEEA come from the germline V gene. V gave up 2 bases and J gave up 9 bases, with 11 bases separating them. The CDR3 spells CASSLRGDRQYF. The CDR3 nucleotides read TGTGCCAGCAGCTTAAGAGGGGACCGGCAGTACTTC. Full variable domain (missing parts from reference TRBV11-3 and TRBJ2-7): EAGVVQSPRYKIIEKKQPVAFWCNPISGHNTLYWYLQNLGQGPELLIRYENEEAVDDSQLPKDRFSAERLKGVDSTLKIQPAELGDSAVYLCASSLRGDRQYFGPGTRLTVT.

Comments on this clone: The sample holds other DNA sequences that translate to the same CDR3. The CDR3 here is CASSLGGSNQPQHF. The CDR3 region has the DNA TGTGCCAGCAGTTTAGGGGGTAGCAATCAGCCCCAGCATTTT. This chain links TRBV27 with TRBJ1-5; D is possibly TRBD1 (5 bases). This CDR3 is built from 14 residues. Germline V gives CDR1 MNHEY, CDR2 SMNVEV (reference sequence). Trimming shortened V by 2 bases and J by 0 bases, and 5 bases separated the two germline ends.

The chain carries TRBV24-1 and TRBJ2-1; no clear D. CDR1 is KGHDR and CDR2 is SFDVKD in the germline V gene. V was cut by 5 bases and J by 3 bases, with 7 bases left in between. The CDR3 length is 13 residues. CDR3 sequence reads: CATSVPHYNEQFF. In DNA, the CDR3 is TGTGCCACCAGTGTCCCCCACTACAATGAGCAGTTCTTC.

This clone was seen just once. The chain recombines TRBV10-3 with TRBJ1-2, with a tentative D call TRBD1 (5 bases). CDR1 is ENHRY and CDR2 is SYGVKD in the germline V gene. V shed 6 bases and J shed 13 bases, with 30 bases lying between them. The CDR3 covers 16 residues. CDR3 loop: CAIRSRGGTDLKEGTF. As DNA, the CDR3 is TGTGCCATCAGAAGTCGTGGCGGGACGGACCTCAAAGAAGGCACCTTC.

This clone has just a few counts. The chain employs TRBV19 and TRBJ1-6; D is unclear. The CDR3 runs to 14 residues. Germline V gene data show CDR1 as LNHDA and CDR2 as SQIVND (reference sequence). Trimming pared 6 bases from V and 5 bases from J, leaving 11 bases between. In DNA form, the CDR3 reads TGTGCCAGTAGAGAGGGCAGAAATAATTCACCCCTCCACTTT. It translates to CASREGRNNSPLHF.

This clone was seen once. This rearrangement joins TRBV27 to TRBJ1-6; TRBD1 might be the D (6 bases). V lost 5 bases, J lost 0 bases, and 17 bases lay in between. CDR3 length: 18 residues. The germline V gene has CDR1 MNHEY and CDR2 SMNVEV (reference sequence). The CDR3 nucleotides are TGTGCCAGCAGTCACAGGGCCCCCTCCATCTCCTATAATTCACCCCTCCACTTT. Translating it yields CASSHRAPSISYNSPLHF.

This chain links TRBV6-1 with TRBJ2-5; no firm D call. Germline V gene data show CDR1 as MNHNS and CDR2 as SASEGT. Trimming removed 0 bases at V and 12 bases at J, with 14 bases between. The CDR3 spans 13 residues. CDR3 bases: TGTGCCAGCAGTGAAGCGGTTTCGAACCGGGAGTACTTC. Translated: CASSEAVSNREYF.

The chain employs TRBV19 and TRBJ1-3; D remains ambiguous. Deletions cut 4 bases from V and 0 bases from J, with 7 bases between. CDR1 is LNHDA and CDR2 is SQIVND in the germline V gene (reference sequence). The CDR3 contains 14 residues. The CDR3 bases are TGTGCCAGTAGTACCTATAACTCTGGAAACACCATATATTTT. It encodes CASSTYNSGNTIYF.

The chain couples TRBV6-4 to TRBJ1-2, with D possibly matching TRBD1 (6 bases). This CDR3 spans 14 amino acids. V lost 1 base and J lost 8, with 14 bases in between. CDR1 is MRHNA and CDR2 is SNTAGT in the germline V gene. The DNA for the CDR3 is TGTGCCAGCAGTGACTGGAACCGAGGGGGAGGCTACACCTTC. It specifies CASSDWNRGGGYTF.

The chain uses TRBV13 and TRBJ2-6; D gene ambiguous. Trimming left V 2 bases short and J 0 bases short, with 8 bases between. Germline CDR1 reads PRHDT; CDR2 reads FYEKMQ (reference sequence). The CDR3 extends over 16 amino acids. The CDR3 loop reads CASSLRRLSGANVLTF. CDR3 DNA sequence: TGTGCCAGCAGCTTAAGACGTCTCTCTGGGGCCAACGTCCTGACTTTC.

This chain joins TRBV3-1 (or the pseudogene TRBV3-2) and TRBJ1-6; 7 positions agree with TRBD1. Trimming removed 0 bases from V and 10 bases from J; junction bases left unmatched: 3. Germline V gene lookup returns CDR1 LGHDT and CDR2 YNNKEL (reference sequence). The CDR3 totals 14 residues. CDR3 DNA: TGTGCCAGCAGCCAAGACAGGGGGGTCTCACCCCTCCACTTT. Translation: CASSQDRGVSPLHF.

The chain employs TRBV7-3 and TRBJ2-2, with TRBD2 matching over 9 bases. Unmatched junction bases numbered 10, after V lost 5 bases and J lost 6 bases. The CDR3 has 16 amino acids. Germline V gene lookup returns CDR1 SGHTA and CDR2 FQGTGA. CDR3 DNA: TGTGCCAGCAGCCCGAGGGGCGGGGGGGTCCCCGGGGAGCTGTTTTTT. Its protein is CASSPRGGGVPGELFF.

This clone was counted ten times or more. The chain carries TRBV11-2 and TRBJ2-2; D call uncertain. Germline CDR1 SGHAT, CDR2 FQNNGV. The CDR3 sequence is 13 residues long. The V and J ends lost 5 bases and 6 bases respectively, with 10 bases between them. CDR3 region: CASSVLVAGELFF. CDR3 DNA sequence: TGTGCCAGCAGCGTCCTGGTCGCCGGGGAGCTGTTTTTT.

The genes are TRBV29-1 and TRBJ1-2; D perhaps matches TRBD1 (6 bases). V was clipped by 6 bases and J by 1 base, with 21 bases between them. Germline V gene data show CDR1 as SQVTM and CDR2 as ANQGSEA. The CDR3 is made up of 16 amino acids. The chain's CDR3 is CSVLGAGDKFNYGYTF. The CDR3, as DNA: TGCAGCGTCCTAGGGGCAGGGGACAAATTTAACTATGGCTACACCTTC.

The chain carries TRBV6-6 and TRBJ2-1, with D possibly matching TRBD1 (5 bases). V was clipped by 7 bases and J by 6 bases, with 13 bases between them. The germline V gene has CDR1 MNHNY and CDR2 SVGAGI (reference sequence). This CDR3 comprises 13 residues. The CDR3 spells CASTLTDTNEQFF. Written as DNA, the CDR3 is TGTGCCAGCACCTTGACAGATACCAATGAGCAGTTCTTC.

The chain carries TRBV6-6 and TRBJ1-1, with D unresolved. The CDR3 totals 14 residues. Germline lookup yields CDR1 MNHNY and CDR2 SVGAGI (reference sequence). V lost 2 bases and J 1 base, leaving 8 bases between the germline ends. The CDR3 here is CASSYGRQNTEAFF. CDR3 nucleotide sequence: TGTGCCAGCAGTTACGGCAGACAGAACACTGAAGCTTTCTTT.

The table lists this clone with a count of one. The gene calls are TRBV4-1 and TRBJ1-3; D not certain. Looked up from germline, CDR1 is MGHRA and CDR2 is YSYEKL. V lost 4 bases and J 0 bases, leaving 10 bases between the germline ends. The CDR3 has 15 residues. The CDR3 DNA sequence: TGCGCCAGCAGCCCCTCAGAAGTCTCTGGAAACACCATATATTTT. The encoded protein is CASSPSEVSGNTIYF.

The chain links TRBV2 to TRBJ2-7; no clear D gene. Trimming took off 2 bases at V and 3 bases at J, with 5 bases between the two ends. CDR1 SNHLY and CDR2 FYNNEI come from the germline V gene. The CDR3 extends over 12 amino acids. The CDR3 protein is CASSEQNYEQYF. The DNA for the CDR3 is TGTGCCAGCAGTGAACAGAACTACGAGCAGTACTTC.

The rearrangement uses TRBV12-5 and TRBJ1-5; no definite D call. V was cut by 4 bases and J by 7 bases, with 20 bases left in between. Germline lookup yields CDR1 LGHNT and CDR2 FRNRAP. The CDR3 loop spans 16 amino acids. CDR3 loop: CASGSSWDRASQPQHF. The CDR3 region has the DNA TGTGCTAGTGGTTCGTCCTGGGATAGGGCGAGCCAGCCCCAGCATTTT. Drawing the rest from reference TRBV12-5 and TRBJ1-5, the complete variable domain is DARVTQTPRHKVTEMGQEVTMRCQPILGHNTVFWYRQTMMQGLELLAYFRNRAPLDDSGMPKDRFSAEMPDATLATLKIQPSEPRDSAVYFCASGSSWDRASQPQHFGDGTRLSIL.

The chain couples TRBV7-3 to TRBJ1-6; D uncertain. The CDR3 runs 14 residues. Germline CDR1 is SGHTA and CDR2 is FQGTGA. Between the trimmed V and J ends, which lost 5 bases and 10 bases, there was a span of 15 bases. The CDR3 here is CASSRESKSSPLHF. The CDR3 coding sequence is TGTGCCAGCAGCAGGGAAAGCAAATCCTCACCCCTCCACTTT.

The chain employs TRBV7-2 and TRBJ2-7; 10 bases are shared with TRBD1. The CDR3 covers 15 residues. V shed 3 bases, J shed 6 bases, and the junction held 8 bases outside the gene matches. The germline gives CDR1 SGHTA, CDR2 FQGNSA. The CDR3 is CASSLVSGQGSEQYF. In DNA form, the CDR3 reads TGTGCCAGCAGCTTGGTGTCGGGACAGGGGAGCGAGCAGTACTTC.

This chain links TRBV5-8 with TRBJ1-3, with 7 positions matching TRBD1. Germline trimming cut 4 bases from V and 8 bases from J; bases unmatched to any gene: 3. The CDR3 contains 12 residues. Germline V gene sequence: CDR1 SGHTS, CDR2 YDEGEE. CDR3 loop: CASSPRGYTIYF. Written as DNA, the CDR3 is TGTGCCAGCAGCCCCAGGGGGTACACCATATATTTT.

As for this clone: Sequence at one end of the junction differs from germline and may be a read error. The J gene is TRBJ2-3, the V gene TRBV7-3; 8 bases are shared with TRBD2. The CDR3 consists of 16 residues. CDR1 and CDR2 (germline): SGHTA, FQGTGA. The CDR3 loop reads CTSSPTGGAFPDTQYF. The CDR3, as DNA: TGTACCAGCAGTCCGACCGGGGGGGCATTCCCAGATACGCAGTATTTT.

This chain links TRBV27 with TRBJ2-2; tentatively, D is TRBD1 (6 bases). The CDR3 loop spans 14 amino acids. V was cut by 2 bases and J by 5 bases, with 9 bases left in between. The germline CDR1 and CDR2 sequences are MNHEY and SMNVEV (reference sequence). DNA for the CDR3: TGTGCCAGCAGTTTACAGGGGTTAACCGGGGAGCTGTTTTTT. This translates into CASSLQGLTGELFF.

The chain couples TRBV2 to TRBJ2-6, with a possible D match to TRBD1 (6 bases). Germline V gene lookup returns CDR1 SNHLY and CDR2 FYNNEI. The CDR3 extends over 16 amino acids. The V and J ends lost 7 bases and 0 bases respectively, with 13 bases between them. The CDR3 DNA is TGTGCCAGCAAAGCAGGGGTCTTCTCTGGGGCCAACGTCCTGACTTTC. It specifies CASKAGVFSGANVLTF.

This chain uses TRBV6-4 with TRBJ2-3, with TRBD1 as a possible D gene (5 bases). The germline V gene has CDR1 MRHNA and CDR2 SNTAGT. Trimming removed 9 bases from V and 5 bases from J, with 15 bases in between. The CDR3 is 13 amino acids. The CDR3 region is CASGAGSGDTQYF. In DNA, the CDR3 is TGTGCCAGTGGGGCAGGGTCGGGAGATACGCAGTATTTT.